A single T cell receptor (beta chain) is shown here with its context. Its antigen is unknown. Treatment specified: roughly 11-day PBMC culture with coronavirus spike peptide pools or control peptides (ViraFEST assay). Roughly 2 million PBMCs per well were cultured with approximately 9.9 IU/ml IL-2 and roughly 10 ug/ml peptide pools. Isolation of CD4+ T cells by negative selection took place after more than 9 days of culture. An Oncomine TCR Beta short-read assay was used to sequence the DNA from cultured CD4+ T cells. TCRdb re-derived calls from the PCR reads in MiXCR, one entry per CDR3 protein. The sample yields more than 9,000 distinct CDR3 sequences, 64% seen once. This specimen belongs to a study of vaccination and CD4 T cells after COVID-19. Looking at the study overall: The cells were exposed to overlapping spike peptides originating from SARS-CoV-2, HCoV-NL63, HCoV-OC43 and HCoV-229E for stimulation. Study-wide findings and caveats: The great majority, 304 of 307 vaccine-specific clones, proved spike mono-reactive in convalescent patients.

Losses at the gene ends were 5 bases for V and 1 base for J; bases not matched to a gene: 3. This CDR3 region has 14 residues. The germline CDR1 and CDR2 sequences are SGHDT and YYEEEE. J is TRBJ1-1 and V is TRBV5-6; 9 bases line up with TRBD1. Sequencing was done on a sample of CD4+ T cells from blood, cultured in vitro. The receptor was isolated from a human donor who had recovered from COVID-19. The CDR3 DNA reads as TGTGCCAGCAGTGGGACAGGGCGGAACACTGAAGCTTTCTTT. This codes for CASSGTGRNTEAFF.